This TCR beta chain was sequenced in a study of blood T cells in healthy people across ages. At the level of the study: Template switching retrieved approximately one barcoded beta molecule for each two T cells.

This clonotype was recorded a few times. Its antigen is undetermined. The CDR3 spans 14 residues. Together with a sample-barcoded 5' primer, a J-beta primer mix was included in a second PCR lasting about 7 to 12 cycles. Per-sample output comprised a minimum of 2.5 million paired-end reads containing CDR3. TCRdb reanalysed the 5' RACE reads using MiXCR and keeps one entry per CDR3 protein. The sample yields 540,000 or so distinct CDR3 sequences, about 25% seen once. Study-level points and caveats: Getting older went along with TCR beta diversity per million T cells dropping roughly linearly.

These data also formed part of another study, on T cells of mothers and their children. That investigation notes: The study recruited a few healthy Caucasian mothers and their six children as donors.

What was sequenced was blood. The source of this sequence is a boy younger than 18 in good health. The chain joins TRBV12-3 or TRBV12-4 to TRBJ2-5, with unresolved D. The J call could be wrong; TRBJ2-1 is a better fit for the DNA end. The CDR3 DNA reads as TGTGCCAGCAGTTTACAGCAGGATCGTCATGAGCAGTTCTTC. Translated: CASSLQQDRHEQFF.